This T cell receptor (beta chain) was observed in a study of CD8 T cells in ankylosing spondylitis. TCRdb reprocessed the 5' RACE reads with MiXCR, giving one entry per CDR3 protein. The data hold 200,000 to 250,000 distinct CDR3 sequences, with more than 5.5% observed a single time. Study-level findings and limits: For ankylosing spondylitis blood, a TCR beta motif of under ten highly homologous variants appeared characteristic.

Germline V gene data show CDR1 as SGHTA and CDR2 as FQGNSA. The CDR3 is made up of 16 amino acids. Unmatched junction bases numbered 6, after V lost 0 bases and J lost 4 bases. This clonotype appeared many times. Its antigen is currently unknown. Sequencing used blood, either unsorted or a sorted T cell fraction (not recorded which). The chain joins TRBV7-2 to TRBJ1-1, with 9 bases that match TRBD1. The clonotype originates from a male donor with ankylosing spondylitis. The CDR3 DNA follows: TGTGCCAGCAGCTTAGCCCTACAGGGGGCATTCACTGAAGCTTTCTTT. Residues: CASSLALQGAFTEAFF.